This T cell receptor beta chain was profiled in a study of response to subunit inactivated influenza vaccine. Findings of the study overall: After each seasonal influenza vaccination, few new T cells are recruited, the authors suggested.

About this clonotype: What it binds is unknown.

Using its own MiXCR run on the RT-PCR reads, TCRdb lists one record per CDR3 protein. The data contain over 150,000 distinct CDR3 sequences, roughly 14% of them singletons. The length of the CDR3 is 13 residues. CDR1 and CDR2 from the germline V gene are KGHSH and LQKENI. Trimming took off 4 bases at V and 6 bases at J, with 10 bases between the two ends. This clonotype originated in a middle-aged man who received an inactivated influenza vaccine. The sequences come from CD8+ T cells sorted from PBMCs, collected 5 days after vaccination. V is TRBV18 and J is TRBJ2-1; no clear D gene. The CDR3 here is CASSLLAVNEQFF. CDR3 nucleotides: TGTGCCAGCTCACTCCTGGCTGTCAATGAGCAGTTCTTC.